The next 22 T cell receptor beta chains were all read from a single sample in a study of cytomegalovirus exposure and HLA in healthy donors. Profiled with immunoSEQ multiplex PCR; TCRdb holds only in-frame clones, not every one. Here the sample spans about 220,000 clones, just over 90% being singletons. Material for sequencing was PBMCs. The receptor set was obtained from a woman aged 18-30 years in good health and CMV-seronegative.

The rearrangement links TRBV7-9 to TRBJ2-4; 8 nucleotides align to TRBD2. This CDR3 spans 19 amino acids. Germline V lookup: CDR1 SEHNR, CDR2 FQNEAQ (reference sequence). The V gene end was trimmed by 0 bases and the J gene end by 0 bases; junction bases not matched to a gene: 10. DNA for the CDR3: TGTGCCAGCAGCTTAGCTCGGGGTAGCGGGGACCTAGCCAAAAACATTCAGTACTTC. Protein: CASSLARGSGDLAKNIQYF. Full variable domain (rest looked up from reference TRBV7-9 and TRBJ2-4): DTGVSQNPRHKITKRGQNVTFRCDPISEHNRLYWYRQTLGQGPEFLTYFQNEAQLEKSRLLSDRFSAERPKGSFSTLEIQRTEQGDSAMYLCASSLARGSGDLAKNIQYFGAGTRLSVL.

The chain couples TRBV7-9 to TRBJ1-1, with D possibly TRBD1 on 5 matching bases. CDR1 is SEHNR, CDR2 FQNEAQ, per germline (reference sequence). The CDR3 covers 13 residues. V lost 6 bases, J lost 3 bases, and 11 bases lay in between. The CDR3 DNA reads TGTGCCAGCAGTACCACGGGGGACACTGAAGCTTTCTTT. Protein product: CASSTTGDTEAFF.

The rearrangement links TRBV6-5 to TRBJ2-7, with 7 bases aligning to TRBD1. With V trimmed by 6 bases and J by 3 bases, 11 bases remained unmatched. The CDR3 runs to 15 residues. CDR1 and CDR2 from the germline V gene are MNHEY and SVGAGI. This CDR3 is CASSRAPGQNYEQYF. As DNA, the CDR3 is TGTGCCAGCAGCCGCGCCCCGGGACAGAACTACGAGCAGTACTTC.

V is TRBV2 and J is TRBJ2-7, with 10 nucleotides matching TRBD2. The CDR3 has 14 amino acids. Germline V gene lookup returns CDR1 SNHLY and CDR2 FYNNEI. V dropped 6 bases and J dropped 2; count of bases not matched to a gene: 4. CDR3 residues: CASSRGLAAYEQYF. The CDR3 nucleotides read TGTGCCAGCAGCCGCGGACTAGCGGCCTACGAGCAGTACTTC.

The gene calls are TRBV6-6 and TRBJ2-1; D is unresolved. Trimming removed 6 bases from V and 4 bases from J, with 19 bases in between. This CDR3 is built from 16 residues. Germline CDR1 reads MNHNY; CDR2 reads SVGAGI (reference sequence). The DNA of the CDR3 is TGTGCCAGCAGCCCAGTGGTAAGAAAGTTTTACAATGAGCAGTTCTTC. Translated, it gives CASSPVVRKFYNEQFF.

This sequence joins TRBV27 and TRBJ2-1; tentative D call: TRBD2 (6 bases). This CDR3 region has 16 residues. Looked up from germline, CDR1 is MNHEY and CDR2 is SMNVEV (reference sequence). Trimming cost V 5 bases and J 2 bases, with 16 bases left between them. The CDR3 spells CASSGPSVRTYNEQFF. CDR3 DNA sequence: TGTGCCAGCAGTGGCCCTAGCGTTAGGACCTACAATGAGCAGTTCTTC.

This clone was counted between two and nine times. This chain uses TRBV6-5 with TRBJ1-5; D ambiguous. Germline lookup yields CDR1 MNHEY and CDR2 SVGAGI. V was cut by 9 bases and J by 5 bases, with 14 bases left in between. The CDR3 has 13 residues. CDR3 nucleotides: TGTGCCAGGCCCCCAAGCGTTCATCAGCCCCAGCATTTT. Its protein product is CARPPSVHQPQHF.

The gene calls are TRBV15 and TRBJ2-3; D is unclear. Germline-derived CDR1 and CDR2 are LNHNV and YYDKDF (reference sequence). The CDR3 sequence is 18 residues long. The V end lost 1 base, the J end lost 0 bases, and 17 bases lay between the germline ends. The CDR3 spells CATSRVALHTTSTDTQYF. CDR3 DNA sequence: TGTGCCACCAGCAGAGTAGCCCTACATACCACTAGCACAGATACGCAGTATTTT.

In this sample, this clone turned up a few times. This chain joins TRBV7-9 and TRBJ1-1; D might be TRBD1 (5 bases). The germline V gene encodes CDR1 SEHNR and CDR2 FQNEAQ (reference sequence). This CDR3 contains 13 residues. V was trimmed by 3 bases and J by 4 bases, leaving 9 bases between them. The DNA for the CDR3 is TGTGCCAGCAGCTTCCAGGGTCCCACTGAAGCTTTCTTT. This codes for CASSFQGPTEAFF.

The V and J genes are TRBV6-6 and TRBJ2-7; possible D gene TRBD1, 5 bases. Per germline, CDR1 MNHNY and CDR2 SVGAGI (reference sequence). The CDR3 contains 13 residues. V lost 6 bases and J 2 bases, leaving 11 bases between the germline ends. CDR3 in amino acids: CASRSTGTYEQYF. The DNA for the CDR3 is TGTGCCAGCAGGTCCACAGGTACCTACGAGCAGTACTTC.

The CDR3 DNA is TGCGCCAGCAGCTCGAGGGGGCAAGAGACCCAGTACTTC. Translating gives CASSSRGQETQYF. The V gene is TRBV5-1, the J gene TRBJ2-5; tentatively, D is TRBD1 (6 bases). This CDR3 is built from 13 residues. Trimming left V 3 bases short and J 2 bases short, with 8 bases between. Germline lookup yields CDR1 SGHRS and CDR2 YFSETQ.

The chain recombines TRBV28 with TRBJ2-3, with a weak D call TRBD2 (6 bases). The CDR3 totals 14 residues. Trimming removed 5 bases at V and 1 base at J, with 10 bases between. The germline gives CDR1 MDHEN, CDR2 SYDVKM. CDR3 loop: CASSTGLGTDTQYF. In DNA form, the CDR3 reads TGTGCCAGCAGTACGGGACTTGGCACAGATACGCAGTATTTT.

DNA for the CDR3: TGCGCCAGCAGTGAGGACAGGGTAAACATTCAGTACTTC. Translated, it gives CASSEDRVNIQYF. This chain connects TRBV10-1 to TRBJ2-4; TRBD1 agrees at 7 bases. This CDR3 comprises 13 residues. V shed 2 bases and J 6 bases; nucleotides not matched to a gene: 1. Germline-derived CDR1 and CDR2 are WNHNN and SYGVQD (reference sequence).

V gene TRBV30 combines with J gene TRBJ2-1; 7 nucleotides align to TRBD2. Germline V CDR1 and CDR2: GTSNPN, SVGIG (reference sequence). This CDR3 comprises 17 residues. J gave up 1 base and V 4 bases, and 13 bases lay outside the gene matches. The CDR3 sequence: CAWTPHSGPPSYNEQFF. In nucleotides, the CDR3 is TGTGCCTGGACCCCCCATAGCGGGCCTCCATCCTACAATGAGCAGTTCTTC.

The chain is built from TRBV5-6 and TRBJ1-1; D is unresolved. The ends were cut back, 1 base at V and 3 bases at J, with 13 bases in the middle. Germline V lookup: CDR1 SGHDT, CDR2 YYEEEE. The CDR3 has 15 amino acids. CDR3 sequence reads: CASSLYSGRDTEAFF. DNA for the CDR3: TGTGCCAGCAGCTTGTATAGTGGTCGGGACACTGAAGCTTTCTTT.

The V gene is TRBV7-6, the J gene TRBJ2-1; TRBD1 matches 8 bases. The CDR3 is 17 residues long. In germline, CDR1 is SGHVS, CDR2 FNYEAQ. V lost 2 bases to trimming and J lost 7 bases; unmatched junction nucleotides: 13. Here the CDR3 reads CASSLNPGGANGNEQFF. In nucleotides, the CDR3 is TGTGCCAGCAGCTTAAACCCAGGGGGCGCGAACGGTAATGAGCAGTTCTTC.

The CDR3 here is CATSSGLAGGGETQYF. The CDR3, as DNA: TGTGCCACCAGCAGCGGACTAGCGGGAGGGGGAGAGACCCAGTACTTC. The chain combines TRBV15 with TRBJ2-5, with 15 bases matching TRBD2. The CDR3 sequence is 16 residues long. Germline CDR1 and CDR2: LNHNV and YYDKDF (reference sequence). Germline trimming cut 3 bases from V and 4 bases from J; bases unmatched to any gene: 3.

CDR3 sequence (DNA): TGTGCCAGCAGTGAAGGACAGGGGTTCAGCTCCTACAATGAGCAGTTCTTC. This sequence encodes CASSEGQGFSSYNEQFF. The chain recombines TRBV6-1 with TRBJ2-1, with TRBD1 matching 8 bases. With V trimmed by 1 base and J by 0 bases, 5 bases remained unmatched. The germline CDR1 and CDR2 sequences are MNHNS and SASEGT. The CDR3 length is 17 residues.

J is TRBJ1-5 and V is TRBV7-8, with TRBD1 identical over 11 bases. The CDR3 spans 16 residues. The J segment lost 7 bases and the V segment lost 6 bases, leaving 11 bases of the junction unmatched. CDR1 and CDR2 (germline): SGHVS, FQNEAQ. CDR3: CASSPRTGGYEQPQHF. In DNA, the CDR3 is TGTGCCAGCAGTCCTAGGACAGGGGGCTACGAGCAGCCCCAGCATTTT.

The chain recombines TRBV2 with TRBJ1-3; 8 positions agree with TRBD1. Germline loops: CDR1 SNHLY, CDR2 FYNNEI. The length of the CDR3 is 14 residues. Losses at the gene ends were 7 bases for V and 4 bases for J; bases not matched to a gene: 6. CDR3 nucleotides: TGTGCCAGCATAGGCAGGGGGCACGGAAACACCATATATTTT. Translating it yields CASIGRGHGNTIYF. The entire variable domain, with the rest obtained from reference TRBV2 and TRBJ1-3, is as follows: EPEVTQTPSHQVTQMGQEVILRCVPISNHLYFYWYRQILGQKVEFLVSFYNNEISEKSEIFDDQFSVERPDGSNFTLKIRSTKLEDSAMYFCASIGRGHGNTIYFGEGSWLTVV.

This clone has more than one count but fewer than ten. The J gene is TRBJ2-7, the V gene TRBV29-1; 7 nucleotides match TRBD1. Per germline, CDR1 SQVTM and CDR2 ANQGSEA. The CDR3 runs 12 residues. After removal of 6 bases from V and 6 bases from J, the junction contained 8 bases not matched to a gene. The CDR3 loop is CSVQTGSGEQYF. The CDR3 bases are TGCAGCGTCCAGACAGGGAGCGGCGAGCAGTACTTC.

V is TRBV19 and J is TRBJ1-5, with D possibly being TRBD1 (5 bases). The germline V and J ends were trimmed by 3 bases and 1 base, with 10 bases remaining between them. The CDR3 consists of 15 residues. Per the germline V gene, CDR1 is LNHDA and CDR2 is SQIVND (reference sequence). In DNA form, the CDR3 reads TGTGCCAGTAGTATCCTCGCAGGGAGCAATCAGCCCCAGCATTTT. This translates into CASSILAGSNQPQHF.